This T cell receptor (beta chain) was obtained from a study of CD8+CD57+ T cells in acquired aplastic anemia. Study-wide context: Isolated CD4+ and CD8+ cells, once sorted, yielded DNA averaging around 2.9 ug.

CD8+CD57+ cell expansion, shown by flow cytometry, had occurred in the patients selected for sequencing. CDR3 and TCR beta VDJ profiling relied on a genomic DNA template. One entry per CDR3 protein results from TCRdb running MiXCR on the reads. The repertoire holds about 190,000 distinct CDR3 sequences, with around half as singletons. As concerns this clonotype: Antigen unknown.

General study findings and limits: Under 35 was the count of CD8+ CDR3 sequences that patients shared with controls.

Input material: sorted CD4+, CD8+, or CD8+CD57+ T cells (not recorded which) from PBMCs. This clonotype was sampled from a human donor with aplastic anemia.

As DNA, the CDR3 is TGTGCCAGTAGTCTGCAAAGCAATCAGCCCCAGCATTTT. It specifies CASSLQSNQPQHF. V gene TRBV19 combines with J gene TRBJ1-5, with D unresolved. V was cut by 5 bases and J by 1 base, with 6 bases left in between. The CDR3 sequence is 13 residues long. Germline lookup yields CDR1 LNHDA and CDR2 SQIVND (reference sequence).